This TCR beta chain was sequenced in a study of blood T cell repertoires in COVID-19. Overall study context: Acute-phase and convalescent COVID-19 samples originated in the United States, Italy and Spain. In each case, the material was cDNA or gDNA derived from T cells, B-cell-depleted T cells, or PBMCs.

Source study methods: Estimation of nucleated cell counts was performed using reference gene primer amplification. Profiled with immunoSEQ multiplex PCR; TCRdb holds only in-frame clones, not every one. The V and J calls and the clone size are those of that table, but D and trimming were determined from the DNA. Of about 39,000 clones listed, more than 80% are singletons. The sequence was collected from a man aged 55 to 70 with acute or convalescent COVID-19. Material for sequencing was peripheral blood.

The CDR3 DNA sequence: TGTGCCAGCAAGCGGGGGGGCTGGGCAGATACGCAGTATTTT. Protein: CASKRGGWADTQYF. This rearrangement joins TRBV19 to TRBJ2-3; TRBD2 matches at 10 bases. Trimming removed 9 bases from V and 4 bases from J; junction bases left unmatched: 7. The CDR3 is 14 amino acids. Looked up from germline, CDR1 is LNHDA and CDR2 is SQIVND (reference sequence).